This T cell receptor beta chain is from a study of blood T cell repertoires in COVID-19. Measured with immunoSEQ multiplex PCR; TCRdb has only the in-frame clones, and not every one. The sample has under 300,000 clones; around nine tenths are singletons. J was trimmed by 0 bases and V by 3 bases; bases with no gene match: 7. In germline, CDR1 is SQVTM, CDR2 ANQGSEA. This CDR3 has 16 residues. The TCR sequence derives from a woman aged 40-49 years who had recovered from COVID-19. The sample taken for sequencing was peripheral blood. The chain couples TRBV29-1 to TRBJ1-5; 8 nucleotides agree with TRBD1. CDR3 region: CSVDLGQDYSNQPQHF. The CDR3 bases are TGCAGCGTTGATTTGGGACAGGACTATAGCAATCAGCCCCAGCATTTT.